One T cell receptor (beta chain) is described in this entry. Losses at the gene ends were 4 bases for V and 0 bases for J; bases not matched to a gene: 10. The CDR3 loop spans 17 amino acids. Germline values: CDR1 SGHNT, CDR2 YYREEE (reference sequence). The data are from a study of OX40 agonist ivuxolimab in advanced cancers. Profiled with immunoSEQ multiplex PCR; TCRdb holds only in-frame clones, not every one. The profile shows 75,000 or so clones, almost 85% of them singletons. The TCR originated in an adult with an advanced solid tumor such as melanoma, head and neck, liver or kidney cancer. The specimen comprised CD4+ or CD8+ T cells sorted from blood, sampled in a trial of the OX40 agonist ivuxolimab. The V call is TRBV5-4, the J call TRBJ2-3; 8 bases match TRBD2. The CDR3 DNA is TGTGCCAGCAGCCCCCAACAGCGGGGGTTGAGCACAGATACGCAGTATTTT. This encodes CASSPQQRGLSTDTQYF.